The source of this T cell receptor beta chain is a study of OX40 agonist ivuxolimab in advanced cancers. Study-wide results and caveats: Clones of CD4+ and CD8+ blood T cells grew by week 6 at doses of 0.1 to 3.0 mg/kg. Among the lowest levels of clonal expansion were found in partial responders at 0.1-3.0 mg/kg.

Germline CDR1 is SGHVS and CDR2 is FQNEAQ. V shed 8 bases and J shed 1 base, with 17 bases lying between them. The CDR3 covers 15 residues. Sequencing used immunoSEQ multiplex PCR; TCRdb keeps in-frame clones, though not all of them. The top ten hold roughly 0.15% of the sample, which has about 100,000 clones, around nine tenths seen once. Autoimmune disease history or systemic immunosuppression disqualified patients. Remarks on this clone: The antigen is undetermined.

Sequenced material: CD4+ or CD8+ T cells sorted from blood, taken in a trial of the OX40 agonist ivuxolimab. The clonotype was recovered from an adult with an advanced solid tumor such as melanoma, head and neck, liver or kidney cancer. This chain uses TRBV7-8 with TRBJ2-5, with D unresolved. For the CDR3, the DNA is TGTGCCAGCCCACCGGCGGCAGTAGCCCAAGAGACCCAGTACTTC. Translated: CASPPAAVAQETQYF.